This TCR beta chain was sequenced for a study of blood T cell repertoires in COVID-19. About the study: The United States, Italy and Spain were the sources of the acute and convalescent COVID-19 samples.

Per the study methods: The authors estimated nucleated cell counts from reference gene primer amplification. Generated by immunoSEQ multiplex PCR, the TCRdb table keeps only in-frame clones and is missing some. V and J calls plus clone size are reproduced from that table; the DNA served to infer D and trimming. The repertoire holds 90,000 to 120,000 clones, with about 75% as singletons. Trimming removed 4 bases from V and 8 bases from J; junction bases left unmatched: 19. This CDR3 region has 18 residues. Germline V gene sequence: CDR1 SGHTA, CDR2 FQGNSA. Sequencing was done on a sample of peripheral blood. This TCR was recovered from a man at least 80 years old with acute or convalescent COVID-19. The rearrangement joins TRBV7-2 to TRBJ2-1, with TRBD2 identical over 8 bases. The CDR3 loop is CASSSQIGAGVNKDEQFF. CDR3 coding DNA: TGTGCCAGCAGCTCCCAGATTGGAGCGGGAGTAAATAAGGATGAGCAGTTCTTC. The full variable domain, completed using reference TRBV7-2 and TRBJ2-1, is GAGVSQSPSNKVTEKGKDVELRCDPISGHTALYWYRQSLGQGLEFLIYFQGNSAPDKSGLPSDRFSAERTGGSVSTLTIQRTQQEDSAVYLCASSSQIGAGVNKDEQFFGPGTRLTVL.